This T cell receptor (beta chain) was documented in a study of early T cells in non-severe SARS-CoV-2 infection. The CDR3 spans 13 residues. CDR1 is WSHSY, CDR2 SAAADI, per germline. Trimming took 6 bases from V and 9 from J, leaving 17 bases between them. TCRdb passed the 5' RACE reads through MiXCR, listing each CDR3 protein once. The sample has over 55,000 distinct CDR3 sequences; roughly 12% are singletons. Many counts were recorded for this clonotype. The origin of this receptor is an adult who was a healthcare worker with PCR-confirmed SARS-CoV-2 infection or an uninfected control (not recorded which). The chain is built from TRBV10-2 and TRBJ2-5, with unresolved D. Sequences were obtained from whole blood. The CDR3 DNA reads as TGCGCCAGCAGCGGACCCTCCCAAGGGCCCCAGTACTTC. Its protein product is CASSGPSQGPQYF.